This TCR beta chain was sequenced during a study of T cells in Graves' hyperthyroidism and ophthalmopathy. As for the study in general: Peripheral blood sampling occurred at initial diagnosis, before any treatment.

Under 3 months was the duration of disease in ophthalmopathy patients, who also had a Clinical Activity Score of at least 3 and a NOSPECS grade of at least 4. Uncontrolled infection, other autoimmune disease, pregnancy or lactation barred patients from enrollment. The investigators amplified TCR beta CDR3 regions from RNA transcripts. The study used the HTBI primer set for a first-round RT-PCR of the TCR CDR3. TCRdb re-called the multiplex PCR reads through MiXCR, storing one row per CDR3 protein. The sample records roughly 500,000 distinct CDR3 sequences, approximately 23% being singletons. This clonotype was obtained from a woman aged 70-85 years with Graves' ophthalmopathy. Source material: blood.

CDR3 DNA: TGTGCCAGCGCCCCCGGGACCATCTACGAGCAGTACTTC. Protein sequence: CASAPGTIYEQYF. The rearrangement uses TRBV7-8 and TRBJ2-7; D is tentatively TRBD1 or TRBD2 (5 bases each). CDR3 length: 13 amino acids. V gave up 8 bases and J gave up 3 bases, with 14 bases separating them. Germline V lookup: CDR1 SGHVS, CDR2 FQNEAQ.